One sample yielded the 6 T cell receptor beta chains listed below, sequenced in a study of blood T cells in healthy people across ages. Together with a sample-barcoded 5' primer, a J-beta primer mix was included in a second PCR lasting roughly 6 to 12 cycles. TCRdb processed the 5' RACE reads anew with MiXCR; each CDR3 protein has one entry. Of roughly 700,000 distinct CDR3 sequences in the sample, about a third were seen once. Sequencing was carried out using blood. The receptors shown here come from an elderly woman in good health.

There are many counts of this clonotype. This chain connects TRBV7-9 to TRBJ1-1; D not certain. Trimming shortened V by 1 base and J by 1 base, and 7 bases separated the two germline ends. CDR1 is SEHNR and CDR2 is FQNEAQ in the germline V gene (reference sequence). This CDR3 is 14 amino acids long. The CDR3 here is CASSLGVPNTEAFF. The CDR3 nucleotides read TGTGCCAGCAGCTTAGGGGTCCCGAACACTGAAGCTTTCTTT.

The rearrangement joins TRBV18 to TRBJ1-2, with 7 positions matching TRBD1. Germline CDR1 and CDR2: KGHSH and LQKENI. V shed 5 bases, J shed 4 bases, and the junction held 4 bases outside the gene matches. The CDR3 is 13 amino acids. The CDR3, as DNA: TGTGCCAGCTCAAAAACAGGGGTCTATGGCTACACCTTC. It encodes CASSKTGVYGYTF.

This clonotype was observed a few times. A much larger clone lies one base from this, so it may be a read error. This chain connects TRBV6-2 or TRBV6-3 to TRBJ2-6; weak D call: TRBD2 (6 bases). The CDR3 contains 17 residues. CDR1 and CDR2 from the germline V gene are MNHEY and SVGEGT. CDR3 amino acids: CASSRGGGPSGANVRTF. The CDR3 DNA sequence: TGTGCCAGCAGTAGGGGAGGCGGACCCTCTGGGGCCAACGTCCGGACTTTC.

This CDR3 is CAWSVGGATGETQYF. CDR3 nucleotides: TGTGCCTGGAGTGTGGGAGGAGCTACGGGGGAGACCCAGTACTTC. J is TRBJ2-5 and V is TRBV30; possibly TRBD2 for D (6 bases). The CDR3 totals 15 residues. CDR1 is GTSNPN, CDR2 SVGIG, per germline (reference sequence). V dropped 0 bases and J dropped 5 bases, with 16 bases sitting between them.

Notes on this clonotype: This may stem from a read error, because a much larger clone lies one nucleotide away. The chain joins TRBV7-9 to TRBJ2-7; maybe TRBD2 (5 bases). The DNA end lines up better with TRBJ2-5; the J call may be wrong. Germline V lookup: CDR1 SEHNR, CDR2 FQNEAQ (reference sequence). The CDR3 runs to 14 residues. The CDR3 is CASSSDGERETQYF. The CDR3 region has the DNA TGTGCCAGCAGCTCGGACGGGGAACGCGAGACCCAGTACTTC.

This clonotype was picked up many times. The rearrangement uses TRBV7-9 and TRBJ2-3; D could derive from TRBD1 or TRBD2 (5 bases each). The CDR3 is 14 amino acids. V was shortened by 7 bases and J by 2 bases, with 13 bases between the two germline ends. Germline-derived CDR1 and CDR2 are SEHNR and FQNEAQ (reference sequence). CDR3 nucleotide sequence: TGTGCCAGCACTTCACGGGGCCTCACAGATACGCAGTATTTT. It codes for CASTSRGLTDTQYF.